The 23 T cell receptor beta chains in this list originate from one sample, sequenced in a study of T cells after yellow fever vaccination. TCRdb reanalysed the 5' RACE reads using MiXCR and keeps one entry per CDR3 protein. The sample holds under 400,000 distinct CDR3 sequences; 9.5% to 15% are singletons and the top ten take roughly 3.1%. Sequenced here: CD4+ T cells sorted from PBMCs, sampled 15 days after the yellow fever booster vaccination. Receptor source: a man in his late teens or twenties who received the YFV17D yellow fever vaccine.

This clonotype turned up a few times. This rearrangement joins TRBV7-2 to TRBJ2-1; D is ambiguous. Trimming pared 4 bases from V and 1 base from J, leaving 5 bases between. This CDR3 contains 13 residues. CDR1 is SGHTA, CDR2 FQGNSA, per germline. The CDR3 sequence: CASSWGSYNEQFF. In DNA form, the CDR3 reads TGTGCCAGCAGCTGGGGATCCTACAATGAGCAGTTCTTC. The whole variable domain, remainder taken from reference TRBV7-2 and TRBJ2-1, is GAGVSQSPSNKVTEKGKDVELRCDPISGHTALYWYRQSLGQGLEFLIYFQGNSAPDKSGLPSDRFSAERTGGSVSTLTIQRTQQEDSAVYLCASSWGSYNEQFFGPGTRLTVL.

This clonotype was observed a few times. The chain carries TRBV29-1 and TRBJ2-5; TRBD1 matches at 8 bases. The CDR3 length is 14 residues. The germline V gene encodes CDR1 SQVTM and CDR2 ANQGSEA. V was clipped by 6 bases and J by 5 bases; unmatched bases: 11. CDR3 sequence (DNA): TGCAGCGTGCCCCAGGGGGCGACTAAGGAGACCCAGTACTTC. Amino acids: CSVPQGATKETQYF.

V and J are TRBV18 and TRBJ2-7; D unclear. Looked up from germline, CDR1 is KGHSH and CDR2 is LQKENI. CDR3 length equals 12 residues. Trimming pared 1 base from V and 4 bases from J, leaving 5 bases between. The CDR3 coding sequence is TGTGCCAGCTCACCACGCGAATACGAGCAGTACTTC. Its protein is CASSPREYEQYF.

This sequence joins TRBV30 and TRBJ1-5, with a possible D match to TRBD1 (5 bases). CDR1 is GTSNPN, CDR2 SVGIG, per germline (reference sequence). V lost 4 bases and J 5 bases, leaving 12 bases between the germline ends. There are 13 residues in the CDR3. CDR3 coding DNA: TGTGCCTGGACAAGGGACCGGGATCAGCCCCAGCATTTT. Translating gives CAWTRDRDQPQHF.

This clonotype was seen more than once but under ten times. V is TRBV10-3 and J is TRBJ1-1; 7 nucleotides align to TRBD1. Germline trimming cut 6 bases from V and 4 bases from J; bases unmatched to any gene: 11. This CDR3 spans 15 amino acids. The germline V gene encodes CDR1 ENHRY and CDR2 SYGVKD. The CDR3 loop reads CAIRTGAGGTTEAFF. The CDR3 DNA follows: TGTGCCATCAGAACAGGGGCAGGGGGTACCACTGAAGCTTTCTTT.

This clonotype was recorded a few times. The rearrangement joins TRBV6-6 to TRBJ2-3, with D tentatively TRBD2 (5 bases). Germline-derived CDR1 and CDR2 are MNHNY and SVGAGI (reference sequence). The V end was cut by 7 bases, the J end by 0 bases, with 14 bases between. This CDR3 is built from 15 residues. The CDR3 spells CASNPRDSSTDTQYF. DNA for the CDR3: TGTGCCAGCAACCCACGGGATTCTAGCACAGATACGCAGTATTTT.

The gene calls are TRBV19 and TRBJ2-1; D call uncertain. The CDR3 is made up of 13 amino acids. V was clipped by 4 bases and J by 7 bases, with 11 bases between them. CDR1 LNHDA and CDR2 SQIVND come from the germline V gene (reference sequence). CDR3: CASSTDWLNEQFF. The CDR3 nucleotides are TGTGCCAGTAGTACCGACTGGTTAAATGAGCAGTTCTTC. The whole variable domain, remainder taken from reference TRBV19 and TRBJ2-1, is DGGITQSPKYLFRKEGQNVTLSCEQNLNHDAMYWYRQDPGQGLRLIYYSQIVNDFQKGDIAEGYSVSREKKESFPLTVTSAQKNPTAFYLCASSTDWLNEQFFGPGTRLTVL.

A single count supports this clonotype. The chain has TRBV20-1 and TRBJ1-2; D is uncertain. Trimming cost V 5 bases and J 0 bases, with 22 bases left between them. From germline, CDR1 is DFQATT and CDR2 SNEGSKA (reference sequence). The CDR3 is 17 residues long. CDR3 sequence (DNA): TGCAGTGCTTTCCCGGCCACCTCACCATCTCCTAACTATGGCTACACCTTC. Encoded protein: CSAFPATSPSPNYGYTF.

The chain uses TRBV20-1 and TRBJ2-7, with 9 bases matching TRBD1. V was clipped by 3 bases and J by 4 bases; unmatched bases: 4. The CDR3 sequence is 13 residues long. Germline CDR1 reads DFQATT; CDR2 reads SNEGSKA (reference sequence). CDR3 amino acids: CSARKDRGYEQYF. Written as DNA, the CDR3 is TGCAGTGCTAGGAAGGACAGGGGTTACGAGCAGTACTTC.

This clonotype was detected only a few times. The chain combines TRBV24-1 with TRBJ1-2; D is perhaps TRBD1 (6 bases). V lost 3 bases and J lost 8, with 12 bases in between. Germline V lookup: CDR1 KGHDR, CDR2 SFDVKD. The length of the CDR3 is 13 residues. The CDR3 DNA reads TGTGCCACCAGTGATCAACAGGGAAGAGGCTACACCTTC. Translation gives CATSDQQGRGYTF.

This sequence joins TRBV7-2 and TRBJ1-2; D call uncertain. In germline, CDR1 is SGHTA, CDR2 FQGNSA. The CDR3 is 15 amino acids. V was shortened by 5 bases and J by 5 bases, with 18 bases between the two germline ends. The CDR3: CASSPPFGQMYGYTF. DNA for the CDR3: TGTGCCAGCAGCCCCCCGTTTGGCCAAATGTATGGCTACACCTTC. The full variable domain, in which reference TRBV7-2 and TRBJ1-2 provide the parts outside the CDR3, is GAGVSQSPSNKVTEKGKDVELRCDPISGHTALYWYRQSLGQGLEFLIYFQGNSAPDKSGLPSDRFSAERTGGSVSTLTIQRTQQEDSAVYLCASSPPFGQMYGYTFGSGTRLTVV.

The chain recombines TRBV7-3 with TRBJ2-1; D perhaps matches TRBD1 (5 bases). Trimming pared 2 bases from V and 3 bases from J, leaving 11 bases between. From germline, CDR1 is SGHTA and CDR2 FQGTGA. The CDR3 is made up of 15 amino acids. The CDR3 DNA is TGTGCCAGCAGCTTACAGGGCTCCGGCTACAATGAGCAGTTCTTC. Translated: CASSLQGSGYNEQFF.

The chain uses TRBV24-1 and TRBJ2-5; D gene ambiguous. The germline CDR1 and CDR2 sequences are KGHDR and SFDVKD. Trimming left V 4 bases short and J 1 base short, with 6 bases between. CDR3 size: 13 residues. The CDR3 region has the DNA TGTGCCACCAGTGACCGGACCCAAGAGACCCAGTACTTC. Its protein product is CATSDRTQETQYF.

The table lists this clonotype with a few counts. The rearrangement uses TRBV12-3 or TRBV12-4 and TRBJ1-1; a weak D match, TRBD1 (6 bases). This CDR3 comprises 14 residues. The V end was cut by 7 bases, the J end by 3 bases, with 15 bases between. The CDR3: CASKPGHPDTEAFF. CDR3 nucleotides: TGTGCCAGCAAACCGGGACACCCGGACACTGAAGCTTTCTTT.

The chain recombines TRBV18 with TRBJ1-5; TRBD1 matches 12 bases. Germline V gene lookup returns CDR1 KGHSH and CDR2 LQKENI. V gave up 4 bases and J gave up 6 bases; unmatched junction bases: 1. This CDR3 has 14 amino acids. CDR3 coding DNA: TGTGCCAGCTCACAGGGACAGGGGGCTCAGCCCCAGCATTTT. Its translation is CASSQGQGAQPQHF. Complete variable domain (other parts from reference TRBV18 and TRBJ1-5): NAGVMQNPRHLVRRRGQEARLRCSPMKGHSHVYWYRQLPEEGLKFMVYLQKENIIDESGMPKERFSAEFPKEGPSILRIQQVVRGDSAAYFCASSQGQGAQPQHFGDGTRLSIL.

The chain recombines TRBV30 with TRBJ1-6; no clear D. The V gene lost 2 bases and the J gene lost 0 bases, with 8 bases spanning the gap. The germline V gene has CDR1 GTSNPN and CDR2 SVGIG (reference sequence). The CDR3 totals 15 residues. CDR3 nucleotide sequence: TGTGCCTGGAGTAGGGAAAGCTCCTATAATTCACCCCTCCACTTT. As protein: CAWSRESSYNSPLHF.

This rearrangement joins TRBV4-2 to TRBJ1-1; maybe TRBD1 (5 bases). Germline CDR1 and CDR2: LGHNA and YNFKEQ. The length of the CDR3 is 16 residues. The V gene lost 1 base and the J gene lost 1 base, with 13 bases spanning the gap. CDR3: CASSQGAGLANTEAFF. Here the CDR3 DNA reads TGTGCCAGCAGCCAAGGGGCAGGGCTCGCGAACACTGAAGCTTTCTTT.

The J gene is TRBJ2-3, the V gene TRBV5-1; tentatively, D is TRBD1 or TRBD2 (5 bases each). Trimming removed 0 bases from V and 1 base from J, with 12 bases in between. The CDR3 contains 16 residues. CDR1 and CDR2 from the germline V gene are SGHRS and YFSETQ. The CDR3 DNA sequence: TGCGCCAGCAGCTTGGATCCCAGAGGGGGCACAGATACGCAGTATTTT. This sequence encodes CASSLDPRGGTDTQYF.

This chain joins TRBV12-3 or TRBV12-4 and TRBJ1-1; 7 bases are shared with TRBD1. This CDR3 is built from 15 residues. J lost 0 bases, V lost 6 bases, and 7 bases had no gene match. The CDR3 loop is CASSPRGSMNTEAFF. CDR3 nucleotide sequence: TGTGCCAGCAGCCCCAGGGGGAGTATGAACACTGAAGCTTTCTTT.

The chain combines TRBV12-3 or TRBV12-4 with TRBJ2-3; 10 bases match TRBD2. CDR3 size: 15 residues. V lost 6 bases and J lost 4; bases outside the gene matches: 7. The CDR3 reads CASSWTSGPADTQYF. Written as DNA, the CDR3 is TGTGCCAGCAGCTGGACTAGCGGACCCGCAGATACGCAGTATTTT.

This chain connects TRBV7-2 to TRBJ2-5; 10 bases match TRBD2. V was clipped by 5 bases and J by 2 bases; unmatched bases: 5. The CDR3 contains 15 residues. The germline V gene encodes CDR1 SGHTA and CDR2 FQGNSA. Here the CDR3 DNA reads TGTGCCAGCAGCCCAGCGGGGGGGAGACAAGAGACCCAGTACTTC. Protein product: CASSPAGGRQETQYF.

The V and J genes are TRBV20-1 and TRBJ1-6; D remains unclear. The CDR3 runs 12 residues. V was cut by 3 bases and J by 8 bases, with 8 bases left in between. Germline-derived CDR1 and CDR2 are DFQATT and SNEGSKA (reference sequence). The CDR3 bases are TGCAGTGCTAGGGCAGATTATTCACCCCTCCACTTT. This sequence encodes CSARADYSPLHF.

The sample holds many counts of this clonotype. The chain employs TRBV7-8 and TRBJ2-2; D call uncertain. In germline, CDR1 is SGHVS, CDR2 FQNEAQ. V shed 3 bases and J shed 6 bases, with 8 bases lying between them. This CDR3 is 13 amino acids long. Here the CDR3 DNA reads TGTGCCAGCAGCTTTGATCGGGCCGGGGAGCTGTTTTTT. This translates into CASSFDRAGELFF. Full variable domain (missing parts from reference TRBV7-8 and TRBJ2-2): GAGVSQSPRYKVAKRGQDVALRCDPISGHVSLFWYQQALGQGPEFLTYFQNEAQLDKSGLPSDRFFAERPEGSVSTLKIQRTQQEDSAVYLCASSFDRAGELFFGEGSRLTVL.